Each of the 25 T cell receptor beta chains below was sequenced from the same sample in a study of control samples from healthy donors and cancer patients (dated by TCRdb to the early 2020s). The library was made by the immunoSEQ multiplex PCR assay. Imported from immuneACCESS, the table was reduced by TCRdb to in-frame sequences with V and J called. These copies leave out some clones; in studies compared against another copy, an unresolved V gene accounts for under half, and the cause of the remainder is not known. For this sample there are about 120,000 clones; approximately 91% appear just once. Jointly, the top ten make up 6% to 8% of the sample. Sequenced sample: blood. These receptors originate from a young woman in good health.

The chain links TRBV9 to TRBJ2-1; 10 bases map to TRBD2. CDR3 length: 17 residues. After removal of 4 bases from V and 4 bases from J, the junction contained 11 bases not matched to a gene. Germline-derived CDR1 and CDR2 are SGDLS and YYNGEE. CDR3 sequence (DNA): TGTGCCAGCAGCCCCCTCGAGGAAGCGGGGGGGTACAATGAGCAGTTCTTC. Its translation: CASSPLEEAGGYNEQFF. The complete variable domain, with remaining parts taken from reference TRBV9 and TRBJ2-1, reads DSGVTQTPKHLITATGQRVTLRCSPRSGDLSVYWYQQSLDQGLQFLIQYYNGEERAKGNILERFSAQQFPDLHSELNLSSLELGDSALYFCASSPLEEAGGYNEQFFGPGTRLTVL.

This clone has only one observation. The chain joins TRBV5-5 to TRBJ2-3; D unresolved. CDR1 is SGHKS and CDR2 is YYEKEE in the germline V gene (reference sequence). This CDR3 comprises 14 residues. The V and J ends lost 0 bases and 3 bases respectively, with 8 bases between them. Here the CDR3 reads CASSLEGPTDTQYF. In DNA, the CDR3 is TGTGCCAGCAGCTTGGAAGGGCCGACAGATACGCAGTATTTT. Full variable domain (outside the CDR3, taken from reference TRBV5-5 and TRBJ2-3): DAGVTQSPTHLIKTRGQQVTLRCSPISGHKSVSWYQQVLGQGPQFIFQYYEKEERGRGNFPDRFSARQFPNYSSELNVNALLLGDSALYLCASSLEGPTDTQYFGPGTRLTVL.

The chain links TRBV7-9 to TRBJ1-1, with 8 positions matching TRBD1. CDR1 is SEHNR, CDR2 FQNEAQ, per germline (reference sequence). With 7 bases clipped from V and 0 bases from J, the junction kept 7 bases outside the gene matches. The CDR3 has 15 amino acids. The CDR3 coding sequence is TGTGCCAGCACCCGGGACAGGCGTTTGAACACTGAAGCTTTCTTT. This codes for CASTRDRRLNTEAFF.

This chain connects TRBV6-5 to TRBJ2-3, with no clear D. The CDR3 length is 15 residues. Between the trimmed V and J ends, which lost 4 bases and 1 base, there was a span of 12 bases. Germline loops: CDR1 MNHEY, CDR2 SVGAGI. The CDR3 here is CASSFKPTRTDTQYF. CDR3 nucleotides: TGTGCCAGCAGTTTTAAGCCTACCCGCACAGATACGCAGTATTTT.

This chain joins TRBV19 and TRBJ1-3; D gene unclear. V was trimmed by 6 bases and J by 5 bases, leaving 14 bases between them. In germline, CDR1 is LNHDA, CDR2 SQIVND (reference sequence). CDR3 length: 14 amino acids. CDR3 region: CASRSMAVRNTIYF. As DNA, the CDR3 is TGTGCCAGTAGAAGTATGGCTGTTAGAAACACCATATATTTT.

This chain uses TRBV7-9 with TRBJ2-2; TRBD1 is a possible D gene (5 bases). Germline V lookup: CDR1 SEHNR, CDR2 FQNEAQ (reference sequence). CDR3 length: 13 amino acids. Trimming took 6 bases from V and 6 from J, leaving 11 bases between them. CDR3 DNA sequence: TGTGCCAGCAGGGAGCAGGGCCCCGGGGAGCTGTTTTTT. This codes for CASREQGPGELFF.

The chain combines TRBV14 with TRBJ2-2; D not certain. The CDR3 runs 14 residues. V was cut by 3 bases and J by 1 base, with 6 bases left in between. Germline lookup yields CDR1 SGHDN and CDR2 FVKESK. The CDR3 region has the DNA TGTGCCAGCAGCCATAGAGGGAACACCGGGGAGCTGTTTTTT. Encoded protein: CASSHRGNTGELFF.

CDR3 nucleotides: TGTGCCTGGAGTATCGGGACTAGCGGAGATACGCAGTATTTT. This translates into CAWSIGTSGDTQYF. The chain has TRBV30 and TRBJ2-3, with TRBD2 matching 11 bases. The CDR3 contains 14 residues. The ends lost 2 bases at V and 5 bases at J; junction bases unmatched: 3. CDR1 and CDR2 (germline): GTSNPN, SVGIG (reference sequence).

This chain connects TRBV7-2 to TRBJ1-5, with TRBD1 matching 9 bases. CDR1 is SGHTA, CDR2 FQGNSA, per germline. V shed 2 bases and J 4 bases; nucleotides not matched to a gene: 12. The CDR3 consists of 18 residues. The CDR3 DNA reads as TGTGCCAGCAGCTTATGGAGCGAACAGGGGGCGGTAAATCAGCCCCAGCATTTT. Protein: CASSLWSEQGAVNQPQHF.

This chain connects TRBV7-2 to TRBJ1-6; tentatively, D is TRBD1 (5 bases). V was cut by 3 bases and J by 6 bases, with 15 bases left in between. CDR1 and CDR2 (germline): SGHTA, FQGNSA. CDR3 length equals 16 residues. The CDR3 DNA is TGTGCCAGCAGCTTTTATCAGGGCCCTACTAATTCACCCCTCCACTTT. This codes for CASSFYQGPTNSPLHF. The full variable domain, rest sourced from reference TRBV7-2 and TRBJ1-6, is GAGVSQSPSNKVTEKGKDVELRCDPISGHTALYWYRQSLGQGLEFLIYFQGNSAPDKSGLPSDRFSAERTGGSVSTLTIQRTQQEDSAVYLCASSFYQGPTNSPLHFGNGTRLTVT.

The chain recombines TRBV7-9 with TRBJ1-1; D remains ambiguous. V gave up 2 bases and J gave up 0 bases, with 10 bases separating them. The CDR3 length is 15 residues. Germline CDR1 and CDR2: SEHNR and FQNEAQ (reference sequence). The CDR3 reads CASSLMTDLNTEAFF. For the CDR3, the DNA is TGTGCCAGCAGCTTAATGACGGACTTGAACACTGAAGCTTTCTTT.

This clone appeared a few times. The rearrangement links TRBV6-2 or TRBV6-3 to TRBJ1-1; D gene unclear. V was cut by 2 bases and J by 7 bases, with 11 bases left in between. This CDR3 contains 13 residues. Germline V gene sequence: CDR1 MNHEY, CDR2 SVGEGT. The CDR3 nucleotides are TGTGCCAGCAGTTACGACCCCGGAATTGAAGCTTTCTTT. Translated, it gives CASSYDPGIEAFF.

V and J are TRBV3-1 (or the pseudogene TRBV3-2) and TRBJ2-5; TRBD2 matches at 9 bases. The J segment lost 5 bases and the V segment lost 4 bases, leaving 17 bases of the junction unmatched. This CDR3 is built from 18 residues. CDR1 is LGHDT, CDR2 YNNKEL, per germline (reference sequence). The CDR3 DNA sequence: TGTGCCAGCAGCCCAACGTTGGCCTTAGCGGGAGTGATGGAGACCCAGTACTTC. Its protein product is CASSPTLALAGVMETQYF.

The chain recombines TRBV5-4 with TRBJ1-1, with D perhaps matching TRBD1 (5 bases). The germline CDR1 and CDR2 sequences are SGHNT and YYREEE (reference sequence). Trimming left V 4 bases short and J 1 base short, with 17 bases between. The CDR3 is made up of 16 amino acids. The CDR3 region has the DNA TGTGCCAGCAGCCCTTCTACCAGGGTTGCGAACACTGAAGCTTTCTTT. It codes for CASSPSTRVANTEAFF.

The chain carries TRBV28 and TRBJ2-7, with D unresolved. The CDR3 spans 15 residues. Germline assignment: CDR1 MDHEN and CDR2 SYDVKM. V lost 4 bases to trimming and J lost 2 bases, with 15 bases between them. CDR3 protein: CASSSPTRITYEQYF. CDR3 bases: TGTGCCAGCAGTTCCCCAACCCGGATCACCTACGAGCAGTACTTC.

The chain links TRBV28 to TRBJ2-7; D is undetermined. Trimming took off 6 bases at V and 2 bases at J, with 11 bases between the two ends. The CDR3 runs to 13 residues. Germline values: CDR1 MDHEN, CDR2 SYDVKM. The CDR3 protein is CASSTVATYEQYF. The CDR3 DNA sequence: TGTGCCAGCAGCACCGTCGCCACCTACGAGCAGTACTTC.

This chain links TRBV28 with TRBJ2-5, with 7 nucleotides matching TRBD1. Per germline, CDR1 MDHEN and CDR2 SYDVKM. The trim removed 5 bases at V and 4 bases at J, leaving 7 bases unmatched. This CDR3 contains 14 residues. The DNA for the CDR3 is TGTGCCAGCAGTCCTCAGGGGGTTCCAGAGACCCAGTACTTC. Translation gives CASSPQGVPETQYF.

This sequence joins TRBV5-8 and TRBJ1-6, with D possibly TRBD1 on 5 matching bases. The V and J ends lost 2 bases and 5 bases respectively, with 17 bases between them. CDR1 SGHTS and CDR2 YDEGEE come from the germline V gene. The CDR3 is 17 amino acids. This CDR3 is CASSLTGGQTNNSPLHF. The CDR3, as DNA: TGTGCCAGCAGCTTAACCGGGGGTCAAACTAATAATTCACCCCTCCACTTT.

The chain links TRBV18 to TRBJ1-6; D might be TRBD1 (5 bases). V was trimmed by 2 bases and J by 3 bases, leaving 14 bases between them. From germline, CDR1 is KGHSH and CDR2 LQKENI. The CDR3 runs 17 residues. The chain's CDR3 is CASSPKGQGIYNSPLHF. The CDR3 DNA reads TGTGCCAGCTCACCAAAGGGGCAGGGAATCTATAATTCACCCCTCCACTTT.

For the CDR3, the DNA is TGCGCCAGCAGCATCAGCCAACAGTCCACAGATACGCAGTATTTT. The encoded protein is CASSISQQSTDTQYF. The gene calls are TRBV5-1 and TRBJ2-3; D is undetermined. Trimming took off 4 bases at V and 2 bases at J, with 14 bases between the two ends. CDR3 length: 15 residues. Germline CDR1 and CDR2: SGHRS and YFSETQ.

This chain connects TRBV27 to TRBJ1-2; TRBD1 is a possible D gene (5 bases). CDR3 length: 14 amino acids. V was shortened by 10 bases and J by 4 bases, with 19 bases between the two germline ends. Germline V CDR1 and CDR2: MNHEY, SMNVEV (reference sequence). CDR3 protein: CATRPEGKSYGYTF. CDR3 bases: TGTGCCACCAGGCCGGAGGGGAAGAGCTATGGCTACACCTTC.

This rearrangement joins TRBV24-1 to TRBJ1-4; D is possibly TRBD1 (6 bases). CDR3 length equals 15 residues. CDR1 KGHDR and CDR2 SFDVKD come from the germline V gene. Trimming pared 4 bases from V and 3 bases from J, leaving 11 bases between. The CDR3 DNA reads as TGTGCCACCAGTGACACCGGGGGGCCTAATGAAAAACTGTTTTTT. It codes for CATSDTGGPNEKLFF.

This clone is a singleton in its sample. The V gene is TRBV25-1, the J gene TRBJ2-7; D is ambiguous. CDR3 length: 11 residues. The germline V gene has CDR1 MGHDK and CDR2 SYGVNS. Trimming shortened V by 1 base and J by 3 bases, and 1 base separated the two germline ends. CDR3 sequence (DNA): TGTGCCAGCAGTGAATTCTACGAGCAGTACTTC. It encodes CASSEFYEQYF.

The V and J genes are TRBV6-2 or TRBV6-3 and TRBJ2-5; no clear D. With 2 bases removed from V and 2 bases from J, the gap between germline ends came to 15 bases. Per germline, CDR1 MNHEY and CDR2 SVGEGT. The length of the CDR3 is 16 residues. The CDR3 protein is CASSYATQVPQETQYF. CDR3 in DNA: TGTGCCAGCAGTTACGCCACCCAAGTACCACAAGAGACCCAGTACTTC.

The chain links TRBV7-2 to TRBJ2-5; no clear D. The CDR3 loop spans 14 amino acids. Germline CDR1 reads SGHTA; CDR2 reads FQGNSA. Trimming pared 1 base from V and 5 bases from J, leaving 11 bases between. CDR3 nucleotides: TGTGCCAGCAGCTTAGTTTTGCCGAGTGAGACCCAGTACTTC. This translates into CASSLVLPSETQYF.